This TCR beta chain is from a study of blood T cell repertoires in COVID-19 (dated by TCRdb to about 2020). As for the study more broadly: Samples covering the acute and convalescent phases of COVID-19 were provided by collaborators in the United States, Italy and Spain. The repertoires were released in a freely available public database intended as a resource for research on the immune response to SARS-CoV-2. The material from the prospective study consisted of cDNA or gDNA derived from T cells, B-cell-depleted T cells, or PBMCs. Deeply sampled blood TCRbeta repertoires from subjects exposed to, actively infected with, or recovered from COVID-19 were included in the dataset. Nearly every sample came with metadata listing a de-identified subject ID, COVID-19 status, age in years and sex. Where available, HLA class I and class II types were taken from metadata supplied by the sample provider and were not determined by assay-based typing. Samples came from the ongoing ImmuneRACE study (first 160 participants) plus 1,254 subjects from 6 global collaborators.

The collaborating institutions used their own protocols to collect whole blood in K2EDTA tubes. For TCRbeta analysis, collaborators shipped samples as frozen whole blood, isolated PBMCs, or DNA extracted from either of those sample types. TCRbeta CDR3 regions were amplified from genomic DNA by means of the immunoSEQ Assay, a bias-controlled multiplex PCR. Turning to the authors' computational methods: Nucleated cell counts per sample were estimated from amplification of reference gene primers within the assay. To quantify the absolute abundance of each unique TCRbeta CDR3 rearrangement, sequence reads were collapsed and filtered. Productive Simpson clonality was computed per sample as the square root of Simpson's diversity index over productive rearrangements. What TCRdb holds here is the immuneACCESS table cut down to in-frame rearrangements. Part of the clones is not present; checked against another copy, under half of the missing clones reflect an unresolved V gene, and the others are unexplained. V, J and clone size reflect that table, while D and trimming were determined from the DNA. Present in this sample are about 230,000 clones, over 70% of which were seen just once. The ten biggest clones cover approximately 8% of the sample.

Only one count was recorded for this clone. No antigen is known for it. No base quality information exists; no much larger clone differs at one position. Broad study findings and their caveats: The quantity of clinical and demographic metadata differed by source and by participant and was supplied without curation.

The specimen sequenced was peripheral blood. The source of this sequence is a woman aged 80 or older with acute or convalescent COVID-19.

CDR3 sequence: CASSSWTGQSSYNEQFF. In nucleotides, the sequence is TGTGCCAGCAGCTCCTGGACAGGTCAAAGCTCCTACAATGAGCAGTTCTTC. This receptor chain uses TRBV7-9 and TRBJ2-1; 7 middle bases align to TRBD1. The germline V gene (reference sequence) specifies SEHNR as CDR1 and FQNEAQ as CDR2. Trimming accounts for 4 bases at V and 0 bases at J, while the number of junction bases matched to no gene is 9. From the cysteine through the phenylalanine, the CDR3 covers 17 amino acids. Only the CDR3 DNA stays, 51 bases, in frame from base 1.